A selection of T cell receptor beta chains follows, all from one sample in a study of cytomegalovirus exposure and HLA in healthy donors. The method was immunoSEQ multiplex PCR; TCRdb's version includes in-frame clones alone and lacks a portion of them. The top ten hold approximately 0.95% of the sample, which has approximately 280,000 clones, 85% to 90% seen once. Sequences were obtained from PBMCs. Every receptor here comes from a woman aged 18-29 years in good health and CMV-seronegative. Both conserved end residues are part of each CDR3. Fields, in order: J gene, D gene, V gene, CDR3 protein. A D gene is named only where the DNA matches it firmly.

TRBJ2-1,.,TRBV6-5,CASSRDSVTYNEQFF
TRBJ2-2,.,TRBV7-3,CASSKQTGTSTGELFF
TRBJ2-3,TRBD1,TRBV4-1,CASSHVRDSSTDTQYF
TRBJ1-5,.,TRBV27,CASSFGVGLQPQHF
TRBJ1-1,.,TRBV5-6,CASSLVLLNTEAFF
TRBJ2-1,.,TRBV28,CASRSGNPTYNEQFF
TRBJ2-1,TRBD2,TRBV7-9,CASSLAGLPQQFF
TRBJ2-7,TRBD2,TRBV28,CASSLPPGLAGGSSYEQYF
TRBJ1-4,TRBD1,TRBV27,CASTRGTGNNEKLFF
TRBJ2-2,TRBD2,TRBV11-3,CASSSALAGGPPGELFF
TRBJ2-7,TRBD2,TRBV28,CASSLGAGAFYEQYF
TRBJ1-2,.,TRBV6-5,CASSYSDRANYGYTF
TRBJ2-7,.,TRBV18,CASSPPSLTYEQYF
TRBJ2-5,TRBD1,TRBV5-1,CASSSNIGQAVGTQYF
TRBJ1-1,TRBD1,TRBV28,CASSPGTGGVINTEAFF
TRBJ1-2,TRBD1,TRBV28,CASSSQGAVNYGYTF
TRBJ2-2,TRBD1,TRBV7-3,CASSSGTGVLAGELFF
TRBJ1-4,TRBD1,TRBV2,CASSEQGGGEKLFF
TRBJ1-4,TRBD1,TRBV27,CASSHGQAEKLFF
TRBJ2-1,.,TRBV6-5,CASSKKRVKGEQFF
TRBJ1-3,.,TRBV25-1,CASSYRDISGNTIYF
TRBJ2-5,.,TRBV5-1,CASSTETYQETQYF
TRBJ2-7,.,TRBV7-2,CASSLVGLALLYEQYF
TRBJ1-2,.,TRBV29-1,CSVGHYTF
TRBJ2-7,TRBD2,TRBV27,CASSPHPAGVGEQYF
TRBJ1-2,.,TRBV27,CASSLSGLGEGGYTF
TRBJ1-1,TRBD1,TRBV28,CASSVPGDRVNTEAFF
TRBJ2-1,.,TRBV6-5,CASSYGPASSYNEQFF
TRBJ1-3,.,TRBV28,CASSFPRNTIYF
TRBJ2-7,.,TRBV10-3,CAISVPGRYF
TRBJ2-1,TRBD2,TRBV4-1,CASSQDPLAGGTGEQFF
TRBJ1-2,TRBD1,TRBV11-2,CASSSGQGSGYTF
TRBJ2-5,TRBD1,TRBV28,CASSSGQGSETQYF
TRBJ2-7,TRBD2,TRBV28,CASSFGGGLGTYEQYF
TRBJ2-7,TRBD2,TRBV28,CASRPTSGSLSYEQYF
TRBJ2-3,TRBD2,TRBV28,CASSRDYLTDTQYF
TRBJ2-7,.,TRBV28,CASSQNRDDYEQYF
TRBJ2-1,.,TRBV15,CATGRGSVRDEQFF
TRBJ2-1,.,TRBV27,CASSLPPRYPYNEQFF
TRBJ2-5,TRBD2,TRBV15,CATSNGLAGGQETQYF
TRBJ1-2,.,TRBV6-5,CASSSSGRRYGYTF
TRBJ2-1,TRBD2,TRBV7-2,CASSFQAGPYNEQFF
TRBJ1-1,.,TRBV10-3,CAISESIETSDAFF
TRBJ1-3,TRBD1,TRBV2,CASSLTGLGNTIYF
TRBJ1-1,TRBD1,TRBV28,CASTQGATGTEAFF
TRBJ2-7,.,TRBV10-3,CAIKTGQSGEQYF
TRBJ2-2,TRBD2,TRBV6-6,CASSRTSGNTGELFF
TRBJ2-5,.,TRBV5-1,CASTLPADSGPPGTQYF